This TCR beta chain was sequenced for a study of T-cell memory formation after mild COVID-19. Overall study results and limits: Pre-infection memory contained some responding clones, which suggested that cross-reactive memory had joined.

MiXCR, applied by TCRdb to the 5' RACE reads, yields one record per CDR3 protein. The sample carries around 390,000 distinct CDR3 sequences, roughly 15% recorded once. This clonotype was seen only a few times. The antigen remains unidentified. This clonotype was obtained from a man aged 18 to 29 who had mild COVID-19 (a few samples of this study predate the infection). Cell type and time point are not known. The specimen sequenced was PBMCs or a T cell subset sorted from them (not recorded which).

As DNA, the CDR3 is TGCGCCAGCAGCCAAGTGGACCATCGAGGAGAGCAGTACTTC. The encoded protein is CASSQVDHRGEQYF. The chain uses TRBV4-3 and TRBJ2-7, with unresolved D. The V end was cut by 1 base, the J end by 7 bases, with 14 bases between. Germline-derived CDR1 and CDR2 are LGHNA and YSLEER. CDR3 length: 14 residues.